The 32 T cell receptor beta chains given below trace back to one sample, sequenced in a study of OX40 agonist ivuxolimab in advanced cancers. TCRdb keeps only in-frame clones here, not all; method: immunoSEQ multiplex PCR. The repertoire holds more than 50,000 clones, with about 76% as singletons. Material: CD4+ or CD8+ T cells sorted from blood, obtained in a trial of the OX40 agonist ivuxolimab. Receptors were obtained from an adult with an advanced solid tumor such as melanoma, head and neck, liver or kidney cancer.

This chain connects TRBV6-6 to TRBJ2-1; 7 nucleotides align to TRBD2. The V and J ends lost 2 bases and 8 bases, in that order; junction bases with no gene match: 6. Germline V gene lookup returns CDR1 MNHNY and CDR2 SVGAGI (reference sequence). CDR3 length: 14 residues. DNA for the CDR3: TGTGCCAGCAGTTACACATCTGGACTAGATGAGCAGTTCTTC. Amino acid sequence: CASSYTSGLDEQFF.

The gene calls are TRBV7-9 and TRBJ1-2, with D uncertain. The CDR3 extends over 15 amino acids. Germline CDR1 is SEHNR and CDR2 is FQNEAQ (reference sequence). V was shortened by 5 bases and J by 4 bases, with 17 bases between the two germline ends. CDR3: CASSGGGSGFYGYTF. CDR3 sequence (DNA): TGTGCCAGCAGCGGAGGCGGGTCGGGATTCTATGGCTACACCTTC.

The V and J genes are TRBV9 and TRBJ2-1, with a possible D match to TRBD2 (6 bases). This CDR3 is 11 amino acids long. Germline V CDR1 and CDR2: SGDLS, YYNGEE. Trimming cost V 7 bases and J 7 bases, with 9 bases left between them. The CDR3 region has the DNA TGTGCCAGCCAGGCGGGGAATGAGCAGTTCTTC. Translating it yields CASQAGNEQFF.

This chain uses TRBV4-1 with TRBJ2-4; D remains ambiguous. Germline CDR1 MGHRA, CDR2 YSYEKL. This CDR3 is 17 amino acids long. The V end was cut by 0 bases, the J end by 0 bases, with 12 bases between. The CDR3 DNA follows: TGCGCCAGCAGCCAAGATCAGGCCATACCAGCCAAAAACATTCAGTACTTC. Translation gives CASSQDQAIPAKNIQYF.

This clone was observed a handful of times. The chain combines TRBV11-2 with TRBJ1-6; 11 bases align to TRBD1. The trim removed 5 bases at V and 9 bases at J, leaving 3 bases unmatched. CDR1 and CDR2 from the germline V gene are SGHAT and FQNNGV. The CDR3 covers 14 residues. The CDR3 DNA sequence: TGTGCCAGCAGCCGGGACAGGGGGTTTTCACCCCTCCACTTT. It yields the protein CASSRDRGFSPLHF.

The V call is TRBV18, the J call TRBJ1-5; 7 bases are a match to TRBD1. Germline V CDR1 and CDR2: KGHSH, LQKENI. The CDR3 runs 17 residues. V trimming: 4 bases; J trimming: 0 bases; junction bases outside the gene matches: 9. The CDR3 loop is CASSQGASSNSNQPQHF. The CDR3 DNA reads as TGTGCCAGCTCACAGGGGGCGAGTAGCAATAGCAATCAGCCCCAGCATTTT.

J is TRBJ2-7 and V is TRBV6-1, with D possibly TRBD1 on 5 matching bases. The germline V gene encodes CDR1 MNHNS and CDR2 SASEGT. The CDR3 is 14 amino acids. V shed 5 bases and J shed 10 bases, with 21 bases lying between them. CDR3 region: CASSYGQRTTIQYF. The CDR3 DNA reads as TGTGCCAGCAGTTATGGACAAAGAACTACGATCCAGTACTTC.

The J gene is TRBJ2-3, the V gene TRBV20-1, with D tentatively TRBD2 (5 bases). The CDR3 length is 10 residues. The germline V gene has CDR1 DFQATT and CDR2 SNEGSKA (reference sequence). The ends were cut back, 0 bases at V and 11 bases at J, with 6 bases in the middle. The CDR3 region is CSAREGGQYF. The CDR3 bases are TGCAGTGCTAGAGAAGGAGGGCAGTATTTT.

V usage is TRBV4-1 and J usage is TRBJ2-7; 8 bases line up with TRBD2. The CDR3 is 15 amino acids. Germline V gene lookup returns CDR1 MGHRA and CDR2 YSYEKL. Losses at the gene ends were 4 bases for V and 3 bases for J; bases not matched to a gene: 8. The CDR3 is CASSPAGGGNYEQYF. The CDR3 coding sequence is TGCGCCAGCAGCCCTGCCGGGGGGGGAAACTACGAGCAGTACTTC.

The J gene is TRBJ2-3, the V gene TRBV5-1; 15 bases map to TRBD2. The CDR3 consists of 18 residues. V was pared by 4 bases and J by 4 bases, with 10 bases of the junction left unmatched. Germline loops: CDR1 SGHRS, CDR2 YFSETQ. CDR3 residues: CASSHGTSGRIVADTQYF. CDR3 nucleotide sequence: TGCGCCAGCAGCCACGGGACTAGCGGGAGGATAGTGGCAGATACGCAGTATTTT.

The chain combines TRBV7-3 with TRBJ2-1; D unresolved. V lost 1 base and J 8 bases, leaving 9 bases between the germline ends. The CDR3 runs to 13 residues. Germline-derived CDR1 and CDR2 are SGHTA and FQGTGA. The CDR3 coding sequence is TGTGCCAGCAGCTTAAACAGTCACGATGAGCAGTTCTTC. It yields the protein CASSLNSHDEQFF.

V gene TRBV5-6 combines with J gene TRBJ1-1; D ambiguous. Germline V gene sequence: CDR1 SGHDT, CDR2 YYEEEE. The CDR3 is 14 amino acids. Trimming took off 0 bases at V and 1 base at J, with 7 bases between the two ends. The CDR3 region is CASSLDSGNTEAFF. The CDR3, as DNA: TGTGCCAGCAGCTTGGATTCTGGGAACACTGAAGCTTTCTTT. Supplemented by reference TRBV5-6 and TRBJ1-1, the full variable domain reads DAGVTQSPTHLIKTRGQQVTLRCSPKSGHDTVSWYQQALGQGPQFIFQYYEEEERQRGNFPDRFSGHQFPNYSSELNVNALLLGDSALYLCASSLDSGNTEAFFGQGTRLTVV.

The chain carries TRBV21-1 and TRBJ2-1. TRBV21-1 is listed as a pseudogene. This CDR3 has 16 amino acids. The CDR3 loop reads CASSIATGRDFNEQFF. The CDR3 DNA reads TGTGCCAGCAGCATCGCGACAGGGAGGGATTTCAATGAGCAGTTCTTC.

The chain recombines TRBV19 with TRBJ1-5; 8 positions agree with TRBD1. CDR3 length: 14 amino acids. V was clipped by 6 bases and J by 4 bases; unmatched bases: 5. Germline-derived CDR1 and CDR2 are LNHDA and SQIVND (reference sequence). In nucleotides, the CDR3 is TGTGCCAGTAGGTCGGGACAGGAAAATCAGCCCCAGCATTTT. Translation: CASRSGQENQPQHF.

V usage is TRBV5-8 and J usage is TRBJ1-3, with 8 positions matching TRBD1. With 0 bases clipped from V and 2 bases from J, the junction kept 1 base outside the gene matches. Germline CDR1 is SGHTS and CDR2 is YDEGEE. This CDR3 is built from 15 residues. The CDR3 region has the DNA TGTGCCAGCAGCTTGGCGGACAGGGCTGGAAACACCATATATTTT. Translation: CASSLADRAGNTIYF.

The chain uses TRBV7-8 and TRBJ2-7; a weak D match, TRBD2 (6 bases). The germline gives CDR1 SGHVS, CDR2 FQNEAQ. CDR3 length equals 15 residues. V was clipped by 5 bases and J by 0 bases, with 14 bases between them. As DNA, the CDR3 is TGTGCCAGCAGCCACCGGGACTTGAGCTCCTACGAGCAGTACTTC. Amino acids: CASSHRDLSSYEQYF.

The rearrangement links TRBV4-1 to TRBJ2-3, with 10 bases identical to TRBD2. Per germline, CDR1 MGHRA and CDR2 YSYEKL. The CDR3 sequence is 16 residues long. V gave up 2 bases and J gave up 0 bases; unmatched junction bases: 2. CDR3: CASSQPTSGSTDTQYF. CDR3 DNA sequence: TGCGCCAGCAGCCAACCGACTAGCGGGAGCACAGATACGCAGTATTTT.

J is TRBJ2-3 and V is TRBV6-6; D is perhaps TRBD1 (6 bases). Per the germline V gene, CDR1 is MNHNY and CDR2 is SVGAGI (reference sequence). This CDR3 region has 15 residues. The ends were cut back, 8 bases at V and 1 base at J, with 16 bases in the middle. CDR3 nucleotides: TGTGCCAGCCGATGGGGGCGCCCAGGCACAGATACGCAGTATTTT. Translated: CASRWGRPGTDTQYF.

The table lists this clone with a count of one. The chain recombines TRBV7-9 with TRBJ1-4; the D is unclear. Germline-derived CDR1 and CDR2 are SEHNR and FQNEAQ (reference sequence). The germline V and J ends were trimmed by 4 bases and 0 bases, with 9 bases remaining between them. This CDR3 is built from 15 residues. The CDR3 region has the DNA TGTGCCAGCAGCTCTGGGGTTGCAACTAATGAAAAACTGTTTTTT. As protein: CASSSGVATNEKLFF.

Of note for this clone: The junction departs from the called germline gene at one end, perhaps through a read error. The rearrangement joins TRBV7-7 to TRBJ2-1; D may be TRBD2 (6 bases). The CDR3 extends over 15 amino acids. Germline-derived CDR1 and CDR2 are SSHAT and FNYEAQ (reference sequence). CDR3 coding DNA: TGTGCTAGCAGCTCACAACCGACGGGGGTAGAGGAGCAGTTCTTC. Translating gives CASSSQPTGVEEQFF.

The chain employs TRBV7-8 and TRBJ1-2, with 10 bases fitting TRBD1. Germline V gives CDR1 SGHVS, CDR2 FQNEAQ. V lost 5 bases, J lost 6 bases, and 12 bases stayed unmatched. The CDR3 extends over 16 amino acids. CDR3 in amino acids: CASSRTVGTGVHGYTF. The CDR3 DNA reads TGTGCCAGCAGCCGAACTGTGGGGACAGGGGTTCATGGCTACACCTTC.

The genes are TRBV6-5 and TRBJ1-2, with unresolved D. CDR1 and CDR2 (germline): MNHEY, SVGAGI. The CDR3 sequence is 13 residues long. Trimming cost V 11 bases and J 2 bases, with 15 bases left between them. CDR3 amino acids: CAAGGLANYGYTF. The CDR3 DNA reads TGTGCCGCGGGAGGTCTTGCCAACTATGGCTACACCTTC.

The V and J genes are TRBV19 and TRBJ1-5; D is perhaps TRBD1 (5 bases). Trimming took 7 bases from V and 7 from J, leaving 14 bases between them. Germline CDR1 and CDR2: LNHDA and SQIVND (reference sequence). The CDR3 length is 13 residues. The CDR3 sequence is CASNRGRNQPQHF. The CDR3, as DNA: TGTGCCAGTAACCGGGGCCGGAACCAGCCCCAGCATTTT.

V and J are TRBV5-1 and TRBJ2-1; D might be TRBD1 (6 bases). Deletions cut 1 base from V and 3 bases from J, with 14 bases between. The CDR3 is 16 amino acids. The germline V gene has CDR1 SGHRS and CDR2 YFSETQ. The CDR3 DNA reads TGCGCCAGCAGCTTGAACTCGGAAGGGGGCTACAATGAGCAGTTCTTC. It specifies CASSLNSEGGYNEQFF.

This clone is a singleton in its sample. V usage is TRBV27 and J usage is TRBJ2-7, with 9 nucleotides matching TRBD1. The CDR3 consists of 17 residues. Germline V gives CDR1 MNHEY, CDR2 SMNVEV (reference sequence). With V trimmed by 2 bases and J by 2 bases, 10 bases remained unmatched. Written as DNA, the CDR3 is TGTGCCAGCAGTTTAAGACAGGGGGAGGTGTTGGCCTACGAGCAGTACTTC. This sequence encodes CASSLRQGEVLAYEQYF.

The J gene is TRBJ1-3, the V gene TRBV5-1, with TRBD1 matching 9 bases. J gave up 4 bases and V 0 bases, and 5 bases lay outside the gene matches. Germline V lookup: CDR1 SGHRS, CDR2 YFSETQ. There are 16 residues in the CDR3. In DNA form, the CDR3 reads TGCGCCAGCAGCTTGGTCGGGACAGGGTCCGGAAACACCATATATTTT. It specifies CASSLVGTGSGNTIYF.

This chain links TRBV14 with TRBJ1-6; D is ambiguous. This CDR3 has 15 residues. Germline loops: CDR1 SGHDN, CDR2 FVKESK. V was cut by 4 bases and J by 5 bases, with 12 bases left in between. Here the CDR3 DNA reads TGTGCCAGCAGCCCAATTCCTGCTAATAATTCACCCCTCCACTTT. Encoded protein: CASSPIPANNSPLHF.

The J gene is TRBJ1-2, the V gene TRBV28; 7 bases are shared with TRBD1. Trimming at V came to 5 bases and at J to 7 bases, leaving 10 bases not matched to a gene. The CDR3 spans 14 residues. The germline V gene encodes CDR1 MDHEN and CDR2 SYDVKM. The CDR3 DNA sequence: TGTGCCAGCAGTGACCGGACAGGAGGTGGTGGCTACACCTTC. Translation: CASSDRTGGGGYTF.

CDR3 in DNA: TGTGCCAGCAGCTTAGCGACAATCTCTGGAAACACCATATATTTT. It translates to CASSLATISGNTIYF. This chain uses TRBV11-2 with TRBJ1-3, with unresolved D. Trimming removed 1 base at V and 0 bases at J, with 7 bases between. The CDR3 length is 15 residues. The germline gives CDR1 SGHAT, CDR2 FQNNGV.

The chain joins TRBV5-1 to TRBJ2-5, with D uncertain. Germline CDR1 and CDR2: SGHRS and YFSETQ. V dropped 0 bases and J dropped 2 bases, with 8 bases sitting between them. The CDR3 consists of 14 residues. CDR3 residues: CASSLGSGQETQYF. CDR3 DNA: TGCGCCAGCAGCTTGGGTAGTGGGCAAGAGACCCAGTACTTC.

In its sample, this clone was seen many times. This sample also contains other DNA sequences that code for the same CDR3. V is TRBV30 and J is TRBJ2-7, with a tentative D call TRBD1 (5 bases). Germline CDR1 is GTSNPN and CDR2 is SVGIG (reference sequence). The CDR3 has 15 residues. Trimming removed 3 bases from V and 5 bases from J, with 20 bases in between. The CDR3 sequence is CAWRTKGTGPDEQYF. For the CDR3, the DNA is TGTGCCTGGAGGACCAAAGGAACAGGACCGGACGAGCAGTACTTC.

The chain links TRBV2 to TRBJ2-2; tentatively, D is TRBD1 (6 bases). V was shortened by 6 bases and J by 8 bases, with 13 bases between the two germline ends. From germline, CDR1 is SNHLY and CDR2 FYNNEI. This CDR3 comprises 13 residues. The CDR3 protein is CASRGHTEGELFF. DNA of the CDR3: TGTGCCAGCAGGGGACACACGGAGGGGGAGCTGTTTTTT.